These T cell receptor beta chains were read from a single sample in a study of CD8+ T cells in alopecia areata. Here immunoSEQ multiplex PCR was the method, and the copy in TCRdb shows in-frame clones only, minus some. The data hold roughly 200,000 clones, with approximately 53% observed a single time. The sample comprised CD8+ T cells sorted from blood. The receptors derive from a human donor in good health. Both conserved end residues are trimmed from each CDR3. Expanded clones are given a class, and other clones once, few, many or no size at all.

CDR3 protein	clone size	V gene	J gene
AGGGKVDGGDHYNEQF	-	TRBV7-9	TRBJ2-1
SVLSGENIQY	-	TRBV29-1	TRBJ2-4
ASSDPQGSTGELF	few	TRBV2	TRBJ2-2
ATSREGTLTQETQY	-	TRBV15	TRBJ2-5
ASSTTRDSYERY	-	TRBV25-1	TRBJ2-7
ASSQAVGTMAWHEQF	-	TRBV4-1	TRBJ2-1
ASSLGLPFYEQY	-	TRBV7-9	TRBJ2-7
ASRMGQYYEKLF	-	TRBV21-1	TRBJ1-4
ASSDGPPAY	-	TRBV2	TRBJ2-5
ASSKVRGSNQPQH	-	TRBV21-1	TRBJ1-5
ATGAGGNTGELF	-	TRBV15	TRBJ2-2
ASSGHRGTEAF	-	TRBV25-1	TRBJ1-1
ASTETSSYEQY	-	TRBV2	TRBJ2-7
ASRKETGAGVQDNEKLF	many	TRBV2	TRBJ1-4
ASSFDRYTGELF	-	TRBV27	TRBJ2-2
ASSYGERLWEQY	few	TRBV6-5	TRBJ2-7
ASSEVTGGEQY	once	TRBV25-1	TRBJ2-7
ASSQDGLAGQETQY	-	TRBV4-1	TRBJ2-5
ASSERLRGGFDEQY	-	TRBV25-1	TRBJ2-7
ASSQDMAGDPDTQY	-	TRBV4-1	TRBJ2-3
ASSLVWDKGFETQY	few	TRBV7-6	TRBJ2-5
SVVLAGVGMEAF	-	TRBV29-1	TRBJ1-1
ASSLGVNIQY	-	TRBV5-6	TRBJ2-4
ASSPGTHLPTDTQY	-	TRBV11-2	TRBJ2-3
ASRGADSYNEQF	few	TRBV19	TRBJ2-1
ASSVGDRAYEQY	-	TRBV9	TRBJ2-7
ASSLWTGHGYT	few	TRBV7-9	TRBJ1-2
ASRIGWRYT	-	TRBV14	TRBJ1-2
ASSSTRQPQH	-	TRBV27	TRBJ1-5
ASSEALRDRDAYEQY	-	TRBV2	TRBJ2-7
ASMAGTEAF	-	TRBV27	TRBJ1-1
ASSRGGENSPLH	-	TRBV9	TRBJ1-6
ASSPTVNQPQH	-	TRBV5-1	TRBJ1-5
ASSTRTGLVSGYT	many	TRBV6-5	TRBJ1-2
ASSQGSTGIYGYT	-	TRBV4-1	TRBJ1-2
ASSQRNTGELF	-	TRBV4-1	TRBJ2-2
ASTPGGLHNSPLH	few	TRBV27	TRBJ1-6
ASSPGRTNQPQH	few	TRBV13	TRBJ1-5
ASSESRNSPLH	-	TRBV10-1	TRBJ1-6
ASSLAGAGNEQF	few	TRBV27	TRBJ2-1
ASSPPVGAGYT	-	TRBV5-4	TRBJ1-2
ASRYSVAEQF	-	TRBV5-6	TRBJ2-1
SVDQDGPQETQY	-	TRBV29-1	TRBJ2-5
ASGQGTGANVLT	many	TRBV7-9	TRBJ2-6
ASSLKGDRVEYGYT	once	TRBV27	TRBJ1-2
ASSTNHGNQPQH	once	TRBV6-5	TRBJ1-5
ASSSRLVGETQY	-	TRBV27	TRBJ2-5
ASSEARDSQETQY	few	TRBV2	TRBJ2-5
ASSDSAGGYNEQF	-	TRBV6-4	TRBJ2-1
ASRGGGTEAF	-	TRBV6-5	TRBJ1-1
ASSLTRGGQPQH	few	TRBV4-1	TRBJ1-5
ASSQEVIRALPQETQY	-	TRBV4-1	TRBJ2-5
ASSFSTGRKDEAF	-	TRBV5-6	TRBJ1-1